This T cell receptor (beta chain) was sequenced for a study of CD8 T cells in ankylosing spondylitis. CDR3 length: 17 residues. Germline V lookup: CDR1 SGHDT, CDR2 YYEEEE. The ends were cut back, 0 bases at V and 5 bases at J, with 20 bases in the middle. This clonotype was observed at least ten times. TCRdb reprocessed the 5' RACE reads via MiXCR and lists one record per CDR3 protein. This repertoire shows roughly 250,000 distinct CDR3 sequences, around 9.2% found once; its top ten account for under 7.5%. V usage is TRBV5-6 and J usage is TRBJ1-1, with D maybe TRBD1 (5 bases). This TCR came from a male donor with ankylosing spondylitis or in good health (not recorded which). The sequencing input was blood, either unsorted or a sorted T cell fraction (not recorded which). CDR3 protein: CASSLGTGLRLTTEAFF. DNA for the CDR3: TGTGCCAGCAGCTTGGGAACGGGACTTAGGCTAACTACTGAAGCTTTCTTT.